This T cell receptor (beta chain) derives from a study of T cell responses to AZD1222 COVID-19 vaccine. Measured with immunoSEQ multiplex PCR; TCRdb has only the in-frame clones, and not every one. Among about 78,000 clones listed, roughly 86% were seen once. This clone was observed a few times. Germline V gene sequence: CDR1 LGHNA, CDR2 YSLEER. Trimming removed 0 bases at V and 2 bases at J, with 13 bases between. This CDR3 has 16 residues. This chain joins TRBV4-3 and TRBJ1-2; perhaps TRBD1 as D (6 bases). The sequence came from an adult in good health. The source material was peripheral blood, sampled on day 0 of MenACWY control vaccination. CDR3 region: CASSQDRGGANYGYTF. DNA for the CDR3: TGCGCCAGCAGCCAAGATAGGGGGGGCGCGAACTATGGCTACACCTTC.